This TCR beta chain appears in the sequencing data of a study of shared clonotypes between healthy human individuals. Broader study findings: Generally, estimated richness proved larger in naive subsets than it did in memory subsets.

About this clone itself: The target antigen is unknown.

The CDR3 totals 14 residues. Germline lookup yields CDR1 MNHNY and CDR2 SVGAGI (reference sequence). Trimming took off 9 bases at V and 1 base at J, with 13 bases between the two ends. TCRdb's copy holds only in-frame clones and misses some; the assay was immunoSEQ multiplex PCR. This repertoire shows 2 million to 2.5 million clones, 85% to 95% found once; its top ten account for 0.37%. The gene calls are TRBV6-6 and TRBJ2-1; D possibly corresponds to TRBD1 (5 bases). This clonotype was sampled from a man aged 18 to 29 in good health. Some clones in this sample may be carry-over from other donors' samples. The sequencing input was naive CD4+ T cells from PBMCs. The sample's subset: CD45RA+ positively selected. Here the CDR3 reads CASHRGASYNEQFF. In DNA, the CDR3 is TGTGCCAGTCATAGGGGTGCATCCTACAATGAGCAGTTCTTC.